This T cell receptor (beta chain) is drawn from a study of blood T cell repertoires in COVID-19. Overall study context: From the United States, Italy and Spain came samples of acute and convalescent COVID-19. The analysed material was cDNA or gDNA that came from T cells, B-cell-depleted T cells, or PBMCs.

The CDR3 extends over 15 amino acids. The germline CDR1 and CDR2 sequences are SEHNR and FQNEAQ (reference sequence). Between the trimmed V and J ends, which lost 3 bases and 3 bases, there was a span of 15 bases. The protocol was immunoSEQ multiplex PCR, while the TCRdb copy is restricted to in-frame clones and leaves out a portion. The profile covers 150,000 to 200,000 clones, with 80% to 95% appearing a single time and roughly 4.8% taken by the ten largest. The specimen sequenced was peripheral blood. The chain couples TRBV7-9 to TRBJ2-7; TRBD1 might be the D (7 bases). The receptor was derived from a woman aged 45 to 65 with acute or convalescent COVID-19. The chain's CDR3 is CASSFAAGQSYEQYF. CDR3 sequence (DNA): TGTGCCAGCAGCTTCGCCGCGGGACAGAGCTACGAGCAGTACTTC.